This is a list of T cell receptor beta chains from one sample in a study of T cells and Merkel cell carcinoma outcomes. Repertoires were generated with immunoSEQ multiplex PCR, while TCRdb's copy carries only in-frame clones and drops some. The data hold under 15,000 clones, with nearly 97% observed a single time. The sequencing sample was made of tumor tissue from Merkel cell carcinoma. Receptors were obtained from a human donor with Merkel cell carcinoma. The CDR3 runs from the conserved cysteine through the conserved F or W. The D gene is left open where the match is weak. Where a row states a size, it is once, few, many or the class of an expanded clone; other rows omit it.

CDR3 length	clone size	V gene	D gene	J gene	CDR3 DNA	CDR3 protein
14	.	TRBV19	.	TRBJ1-2	TGTGCCAGTATCATTACCGGGACACAGTATGGCTACACCTTC	CASIITGTQYGYTF
14	.	TRBV2	.	TRBJ1-5	TGTGCCAGCAATGAAGCAGGGGCAAATCAGCCCCAGCATTTT	CASNEAGANQPQHF
15	.	TRBV29-1	TRBD1	TRBJ2-7	TGCAGCGTTGCCCTGGGACAGGTCCGCACAGAAGAGCAGTACTTC	CSVALGQVRTEEQYF
16	.	TRBV6-4	.	TRBJ2-2	TGTGCCAGCAGTGACTCAGCGGGTGTGAGGACCGGGGAGCTGTTTTTT	CASSDSAGVRTGELFF
14	.	TRBV19	TRBD1	TRBJ2-3	TGTGCCAGTAGTCCCCGACAGGGGGCCCGGGGGCAGTATTTT	CASSPRQGARGQYF
16	.	TRBV6-1	.	TRBJ1-4	TGTGCCAGCAGTGAGGTCCGGGGCCAAATTAATGAAAAACTGTTTTTT	CASSEVRGQINEKLFF
14	.	TRBV30	.	TRBJ1-1	TGTGCCTGGAGCAACAGGGCGGTTAGCACTGAAGCTTTCTTT	CAWSNRAVSTEAFF
17	.	TRBV19	TRBD1	TRBJ1-5	TGTGCCAGTATGAGTACAGGGGGAAGACTTCTAAATCAGCCCCAGCATTTT	CASMSTGGRLLNQPQHF
14	.	TRBV6-6	.	TRBJ2-4	TGTGCCAGCAGAGATTTACGAAGAGGAGCCATTCAGTACTTC	CASRDLRRGAIQYF
14	.	TRBV2	.	TRBJ2-7	TGTACCAGCAGTGAATCGCTAGCCTACTACGAGCAGTACTTC	CTSSESLAYYEQYF
15	.	TRBV28	TRBD1	TRBJ2-7	TGTGCCAGCACCCAAAGGGGGACAGCAACCTACGAGCAGTACTTC	CASTQRGTATYEQYF
16	.	TRBV2	TRBD1	TRBJ1-5	TGTGCCAGCAGCCCACCGGGACAGGGAGTGAATCAGCCCCAGCATTTT	CASSPPGQGVNQPQHF
18	.	TRBV5-1	TRBD1	TRBJ2-4	TGCGCCAGCAGCTCGAGACTTGGGACAGCTCTAGCCAAAAACATTCAGTACTTC	CASSSRLGTALAKNIQYF
12	once	TRBV29-1	.	TRBJ1-2	TGCAGCGCCCTATCCCTCCTCGTGGGCTACACCTTC	CSALSLLVGYTF
14	.	TRBV18	.	TRBJ1-2	TGTGCCAGCTCACCAGGGACCGGGGAAAATGGCTACACCTTC	CASSPGTGENGYTF
14	.	TRBV2	.	TRBJ2-1	TGTGCCAGCAGTGAAAATTTGGGCTACAATGAGCAGTTCTTC	CASSENLGYNEQFF
13	.	TRBV13	.	TRBJ2-1	TGTGCCAGCAGCTTAGGCCTGGCCCGTGAGCAGTTCTTC	CASSLGLAREQFF
17	once	TRBV9	TRBD2	TRBJ2-2	TGTGCCAGCAGCGTACCCCGGACTAGCGGAAACACCGGGGAGCTGTTTTTT	CASSVPRTSGNTGELFF
11	.	TRBV20-1	.	TRBJ2-3	TGCAGTGCATGGGCGAGAGATACGCAGTATTTT	CSAWARDTQYF
13	.	TRBV5-6	TRBD1	TRBJ1-1	TGTGCCAGCAGCTTCGACAGGGGGGCTGAAGCTTTCTTT	CASSFDRGAEAFF
16	.	TRBV30	.	TRBJ2-3	TGTGCCTGGAGTGGGATAGGGGGGGGACGCACAGATACGCAGTATTTT	CAWSGIGGGRTDTQYF
14	.	TRBV5-8	.	TRBJ2-3	TGTGCCAGCAGCCCCGCTTACAGGGCAGATACGCAGTATTTT	CASSPAYRADTQYF
13	.	TRBV4-3	.	TRBJ2-7	TGCGCCAGCAGCCAAGAAAGACTGCGCGAGCAGTACTTC	CASSQERLREQYF
16	.	TRBV7-2	TRBD2	TRBJ2-3	TGTGCCAGCAGCCCGATACTAGCGGGAATCACAGATACGCAGTATTTT	CASSPILAGITDTQYF
14	.	TRBV11-3	.	TRBJ2-1	TGTGCCAGCAGCAAGGACAGTTTCTACAATGAGCAGTTCTTC	CASSKDSFYNEQFF
18	.	TRBV9	TRBD2	TRBJ2-2	TGTGCCAGCAGCAAGAGTCCCGGGACTAGCGGAAACACCGGGGAGCTGTTTTTT	CASSKSPGTSGNTGELFF
13	.	TRBV5-1	.	TRBJ2-2	TGCGCCAGCAGCTTGTCAGACACCGGGGAGCTGTTTTTT	CASSLSDTGELFF
15	.	TRBV9	.	TRBJ1-1	TGTGCCAGCAGCGTAGGAGTAGGGAGAAACACTGAAGCTTTCTTT	CASSVGVGRNTEAFF
16	.	TRBV11-2	.	TRBJ2-3	TGTGCCAGCAGCTTAAATTCCGGGAGTGTATCAGATACGCAGTATTTT	CASSLNSGSVSDTQYF
13	.	TRBV6-4	.	TRBJ2-5	TGTGCCAGCAGTAACCAAGCGGAAGAGACCCAGTACTTC	CASSNQAEETQYF
11	.	TRBV20-1	.	TRBJ2-7	TGCAGTGCTAGCCCCAGATACGAGCAGTACTTC	CSASPRYEQYF
12	once	TRBV29-1	.	TRBJ2-7	TGCAGCGTTGAGGCAGGGAGGTACGAGCAGTACTTC	CSVEAGRYEQYF
15	.	TRBV7-2	TRBD2	TRBJ2-1	TGTGCCAGCAGCCCGGGGGGGGCGGGAGGGCATGAGCAGTTCTTC	CASSPGGAGGHEQFF